Below, 9 T cell receptor beta chains from the same sample are listed, as sequenced in a study of beta chain features in type 1 diabetes. Every bit of the isolated RNA underwent reverse transcription, so sequencing read expressed TCRB transcripts. The repertoire was sequenced with immunoSEQ multiplex PCR; TCRdb's copy has only in-frame clones and lacks some. The sample carries some 900,000 clones, roughly a sixth recorded once. The specimen sequenced was naive CD4+ T cells from blood. The receptors here all came from a woman aged 18-35 years in good health.

The chain uses TRBV7-3 and TRBJ2-1; 8 nucleotides align to TRBD2. From germline, CDR1 is SGHTA and CDR2 FQGTGA. V was pared by 6 bases and J by 9 bases, with 10 bases of the junction left unmatched. The CDR3 consists of 14 residues. CDR3 loop: CASSSGTRGGEQFF. As DNA, the CDR3 is TGTGCCAGCAGTTCTGGGACTAGAGGCGGTGAGCAGTTCTTC. The complete variable domain, with remaining parts taken from reference TRBV7-3 and TRBJ2-1, reads GAGVSQTPSNKVTEKGKYVELRCDPISGHTALYWYRQSLGQGPEFLIYFQGTGAADDSGLPNDRFFAVRPEGSVSTLKIQRTERGDSAVYLCASSSGTRGGEQFFGPGTRLTVL.

This clone occurred a few times. This sequence joins TRBV10-3 and TRBJ1-3; unclear D gene. Trimming removed 10 bases at V and 0 bases at J, with 13 bases between. The CDR3 is made up of 14 amino acids. The germline gives CDR1 ENHRY, CDR2 SYGVKD. CDR3 sequence (DNA): TGTGCCAGCCTCGGGGTCCACTCTGGAAACACCATATATTTT. It specifies CASLGVHSGNTIYF.

The chain recombines TRBV7-8 with TRBJ2-1; 9 bases agree with TRBD2. The CDR3 totals 16 residues. Germline V CDR1 and CDR2: SGHVS, FQNEAQ. The V segment lost 0 bases and the J segment 4 bases; nucleotides outside the gene matches: 4. The CDR3 DNA follows: TGTGCCAGCAGCTTAGCGGGTAGCGGGAGATACAATGAGCAGTTCTTC. Translated, it gives CASSLAGSGRYNEQFF.

This clone was seen a handful of times. This chain joins TRBV7-9 and TRBJ1-4; D unresolved. V shed 2 bases and J shed 5 bases, with 9 bases lying between them. The CDR3 runs to 14 residues. Germline V gene lookup returns CDR1 SEHNR and CDR2 FQNEAQ (reference sequence). This chain's CDR3 is CASSLRTTNEKLFF. CDR3 bases: TGTGCCAGCAGCTTAAGGACGACAAATGAAAAACTGTTTTTT.

The chain uses TRBV11-2 and TRBJ2-1, with 15 bases aligning to TRBD2. V was pared by 1 base and J by 4 bases, with 2 bases of the junction left unmatched. Germline-derived CDR1 and CDR2 are SGHAT and FQNNGV. This CDR3 is 17 amino acids long. The CDR3: CASSLVGTSGRYNEQFF. The DNA for the CDR3 is TGTGCCAGCAGCTTAGTAGGGACTAGCGGGAGGTACAATGAGCAGTTCTTC.

This clone was seen a handful of times. V and J are TRBV10-3 and TRBJ2-3, with a tentative D call TRBD2 (5 bases). The germline gives CDR1 ENHRY, CDR2 SYGVKD. CDR3 length equals 15 residues. Trimming shortened V by 11 bases and J by 5 bases, and 23 bases separated the two germline ends. In nucleotides, the CDR3 is TGTGCCGCCCGCAGTTCCACGTTGAGGGTAGATACGCAGTATTTT. As protein: CAARSSTLRVDTQYF.

In its sample, this clone was seen a few times. The chain combines TRBV29-1 with TRBJ1-1; D perhaps matches TRBD1 (5 bases). V was trimmed by 7 bases and J by 7 bases, leaving 13 bases between them. The CDR3 has 11 amino acids. Germline CDR1 is SQVTM and CDR2 is ANQGSEA. In nucleotides, the CDR3 is TGCAGCGCCCATAGGGACCTTGAAGCTTTCTTT. It yields the protein CSAHRDLEAFF.

The chain combines TRBV29-1 with TRBJ2-7; D may be TRBD2 (5 bases). CDR3 length: 14 residues. V was pared by 4 bases and J by 4 bases, with 17 bases between. Per germline, CDR1 SQVTM and CDR2 ANQGSEA. CDR3 region: CSVGLRLTRYEQYF. DNA of the CDR3: TGCAGCGTTGGTCTCCGACTAACGAGGTACGAGCAGTACTTC.

The chain carries TRBV7-2 and TRBJ2-1, with D unclear. Per germline, CDR1 SGHTA and CDR2 FQGNSA. The germline V and J ends were trimmed by 2 bases and 2 bases, with 4 bases remaining between them. CDR3 length equals 13 residues. In DNA form, the CDR3 reads TGTGCCAGCAGCTTACTCACCTACAATGAGCAGTTCTTC. Encoded protein: CASSLLTYNEQFF.